Described below is a single TCR beta chain sequence and its context. In germline, CDR1 is DFQATT, CDR2 SNEGSKA (reference sequence). The J segment lost 9 bases and the V segment lost 3 bases, leaving 7 bases of the junction unmatched. There are 15 residues in the CDR3. The data derive from a study of blood T cells in healthy people across ages. The use of a sample-barcoded 5' primer and a J-beta primer mix characterized a second PCR of roughly 7 to 11 cycles. TCRdb ran MiXCR on the 5' RACE reads and lists one entry per CDR3 protein. The sample shows about 1.6 million distinct CDR3 sequences, roughly 32% of them seen only once.

The specimen was blood. The receptor's source is a woman younger than 45 in good health. V usage is TRBV20-1 and J usage is TRBJ2-3, with 15 bases matching TRBD2. CDR3 sequence: CSASWTSGRVATQYF. The CDR3, as DNA: TGCAGTGCTAGCTGGACTAGCGGGAGGGTTGCCACGCAGTATTTT.